These 27 T cell receptor beta chains originate from one sample sequenced in a study of T-cell memory formation after mild COVID-19. From the 5' RACE reads, TCRdb called clonotypes with MiXCR, one entry per CDR3 protein. The sample holds around 300,000 distinct CDR3 sequences, about a sixth seen once. The sample comprised PBMCs or a T cell subset sorted from them (not recorded which). The receptors derive from a man younger than 35 who had mild COVID-19 (a few samples of this study predate the infection). Cell type and time point are not known.

The chain has TRBV9 and TRBJ2-1; no clear D. Germline assignment: CDR1 SGDLS and CDR2 YYNGEE. The V gene lost 2 bases and the J gene lost 0 bases, with 9 bases spanning the gap. This CDR3 has 15 amino acids. As DNA, the CDR3 is TGTGCCAGCAGCGTGGACGTAAGCTCCTACAATGAGCAGTTCTTC. This translates into CASSVDVSSYNEQFF.

V is TRBV4-1 and J is TRBJ1-5, with D uncertain. The germline V gene encodes CDR1 MGHRA and CDR2 YSYEKL. The CDR3 contains 14 residues. The V gene lost 3 bases and the J gene lost 7 bases, with 13 bases spanning the gap. CDR3 residues: CASSQKAVQQPQHF. In DNA form, the CDR3 reads TGCGCCAGCAGCCAGAAGGCAGTCCAACAGCCCCAGCATTTT.

The chain carries TRBV7-9 and TRBJ2-5; TRBD1 might be the D (6 bases). Trimming pared 3 bases from V and 5 bases from J, leaving 16 bases between. The CDR3 covers 15 residues. Germline CDR1 and CDR2: SEHNR and FQNEAQ (reference sequence). CDR3 residues: CASSLFQGLEETQYF. CDR3 DNA: TGTGCCAGCAGCTTGTTCCAGGGGCTCGAGGAGACCCAGTACTTC.

This clonotype has a handful of counts. The chain recombines TRBV2 with TRBJ2-2; 8 bases are shared with TRBD2. From germline, CDR1 is SNHLY and CDR2 FYNNEI. CDR3 length: 13 residues. Trimming cost V 7 bases and J 5 bases; bases outside gene matches: 3. The CDR3 region is CASILADTGELFF. The CDR3 DNA follows: TGTGCCAGCATACTAGCGGATACCGGGGAGCTGTTTTTT.

The CDR3 sequence: CASSMGQGAGQPQHF. DNA for the CDR3: TGTGCCAGCAGCATGGGACAGGGGGCTGGTCAGCCCCAGCATTTT. The chain links TRBV6-6 to TRBJ1-5; 12 bases agree with TRBD1. The CDR3 totals 15 residues. Germline CDR1 reads MNHNY; CDR2 reads SVGAGI (reference sequence). J gave up 6 bases and V 6 bases, and 6 bases lay outside the gene matches.

This clonotype was found a few times. The V gene is TRBV6-2 or TRBV6-3, the J gene TRBJ2-1, with 7 bases identical to TRBD2. CDR1 is MNHEY and CDR2 is SVGEGT in the germline V gene. V lost 7 bases and J lost 2; bases outside the gene matches: 5. The CDR3 is made up of 14 amino acids. This CDR3 is CASKLSGTYNEQFF. CDR3 coding DNA: TGTGCCAGCAAACTCAGCGGGACCTACAATGAGCAGTTCTTC.

This clonotype was observed a few times. The chain has TRBV4-2 and TRBJ2-5, with a tentative D call TRBD2 (6 bases). Trimming removed 1 base at V and 3 bases at J, with 12 bases between. This CDR3 region has 15 residues. CDR1 is LGHNA, CDR2 YNFKEQ, per germline. The CDR3 loop is CASSQAGLQEETQYF. In DNA form, the CDR3 reads TGTGCCAGCAGCCAAGCGGGACTGCAAGAAGAGACCCAGTACTTC.

The CDR3 reads CSVRGQGAAHNEQFF. CDR3 in DNA: TGCAGCGTGAGGGGCCAGGGGGCTGCTCACAATGAGCAGTTCTTC. The chain has TRBV29-1 and TRBJ2-1; 8 bases agree with TRBD1. Losses at the gene ends were 6 bases for V and 5 bases for J; bases not matched to a gene: 12. CDR1 and CDR2 from the germline V gene are SQVTM and ANQGSEA. The CDR3 runs 15 residues.

This clonotype was counted a few times. The rearrangement uses TRBV7-6 and TRBJ2-1, with 10 bases aligning to TRBD2. From germline, CDR1 is SGHVS and CDR2 FNYEAQ. V gave up 5 bases and J gave up 6 bases; unmatched junction bases: 13. The CDR3 runs to 17 residues. CDR3 nucleotide sequence: TGTGCCAGCAGCCCCATATTGAGCGGGGGGGCATTCAATGAGCAGTTCTTC. Its translation: CASSPILSGGAFNEQFF.

The genes are TRBV5-6 and TRBJ1-5; D not certain. CDR1 is SGHDT and CDR2 is YYEEEE in the germline V gene. The CDR3 contains 16 residues. V lost 0 bases and J 2 bases, leaving 12 bases between the germline ends. The CDR3 DNA sequence: TGTGCCAGCAGCTTGGGAGGAGTATGGGGCAATCAGCCCCAGCATTTT. Protein sequence: CASSLGGVWGNQPQHF. The whole variable domain, remainder taken from reference TRBV5-6 and TRBJ1-5, is DAGVTQSPTHLIKTRGQQVTLRCSPKSGHDTVSWYQQALGQGPQFIFQYYEEEERQRGNFPDRFSGHQFPNYSSELNVNALLLGDSALYLCASSLGGVWGNQPQHFGDGTRLSIL.

This clonotype appeared many times. This chain links TRBV5-1 with TRBJ2-3; no reliable D call. In germline, CDR1 is SGHRS, CDR2 YFSETQ. V lost 7 bases to trimming and J lost 5 bases, with 11 bases between them. The CDR3 consists of 12 residues. CDR3 DNA: TGCGCCAGCGGGGTATCGGGAGATACGCAGTATTTT. Protein: CASGVSGDTQYF.

A few counts support this clonotype. The chain recombines TRBV4-3 with TRBJ2-1; the match to TRBD1 covers 10 bases. The CDR3 covers 16 residues. Germline values: CDR1 LGHNA, CDR2 YSLEER. V shed 4 bases, J shed 7 bases, and the junction held 10 bases outside the gene matches. The CDR3 coding sequence is TGCGCCAGCAGCCGACCCGGGACAGGGGCGATGAATGAGCAGTTCTTC. Translated: CASSRPGTGAMNEQFF.

This chain connects TRBV20-1 to TRBJ2-1; D is uncertain. Looked up from germline, CDR1 is DFQATT and CDR2 is SNEGSKA (reference sequence). The CDR3 length is 13 residues. Trimming removed 0 bases at V and 8 bases at J, with 11 bases between. The CDR3 loop is CSARDPRFDEQFF. DNA of the CDR3: TGCAGTGCTAGAGATCCCAGGTTTGATGAGCAGTTCTTC.

This chain uses TRBV9 with TRBJ1-6, with 7 bases identical to TRBD1. The CDR3 sequence is 17 residues long. J lost 0 bases, V lost 0 bases, and 3 bases had no gene match. Germline CDR1 reads SGDLS; CDR2 reads YYNGEE. DNA for the CDR3: TGTGCCAGCAGCGTAGCACAGGGGAGCTCCTATAATTCACCCCTCCACTTT. It encodes CASSVAQGSSYNSPLHF.

This clonotype has only a few counts. The rearrangement joins TRBV20-1 to TRBJ2-1; 10 nucleotides agree with TRBD2. CDR1 and CDR2 from the germline V gene are DFQATT and SNEGSKA (reference sequence). The CDR3 consists of 15 residues. Germline trimming cut 3 bases from V and 6 bases from J; bases unmatched to any gene: 8. The CDR3 protein is CSASGVAGGINEQFF. CDR3 bases: TGCAGTGCTAGTGGGGTAGCGGGGGGAATCAATGAGCAGTTCTTC.

This rearrangement joins TRBV5-1 to TRBJ2-3; 9 nucleotides align to TRBD1. The CDR3 consists of 15 residues. Germline CDR1 and CDR2: SGHRS and YFSETQ. V gave up 2 bases and J gave up 6 bases; unmatched junction bases: 7. DNA of the CDR3: TGCGCCAGCAGCTTACAGGGGGCAGGTACGGATACGCAGTATTTT. Translating gives CASSLQGAGTDTQYF.

The chain carries TRBV7-6 and TRBJ2-3, with 10 bases matching TRBD2. The CDR3 covers 18 residues. Losses at the gene ends were 3 bases for V and 4 bases for J; bases not matched to a gene: 13. Germline V gene data show CDR1 as SGHVS and CDR2 as FNYEAQ. This CDR3 is CASSFRPESGGGSDTQYF. The CDR3 DNA reads TGTGCCAGCAGCTTTCGTCCAGAGAGCGGGGGGGGATCAGATACGCAGTATTTT.

The chain combines TRBV19 with TRBJ1-2, with D uncertain. V lost 5 bases and J lost 6, with 10 bases in between. This CDR3 has 12 residues. Looked up from germline, CDR1 is LNHDA and CDR2 is SQIVND (reference sequence). The CDR3 region has the DNA TGTGCCAGTAGTCCGAGGGATGATGGCTACACCTTC. Amino acid sequence: CASSPRDDGYTF.

The genes are TRBV6-6 and TRBJ1-4; 10 bases match TRBD1. This CDR3 is 19 amino acids long. Germline loops: CDR1 MNHNY, CDR2 SVGAGI (reference sequence). With V trimmed by 5 bases and J by 7 bases, 19 bases remained unmatched. The CDR3 protein is CASSTPPWDRGSGVEKLFF. The CDR3 coding sequence is TGTGCCAGCAGTACCCCCCCCTGGGACAGGGGAAGTGGAGTTGAAAAACTGTTTTTT.

This clonotype was found a few times. The genes are TRBV4-1 and TRBJ1-2, with D perhaps matching TRBD1 (5 bases). CDR1 is MGHRA, CDR2 YSYEKL, per germline. This CDR3 spans 14 amino acids. V lost 0 bases, J lost 1 base, and 6 bases lay in between. The DNA of the CDR3 is TGCGCCAGCAGCCAAGAGGGACTTAACTATGGCTACACCTTC. Amino acids: CASSQEGLNYGYTF.

This clonotype was counted many times. The chain employs TRBV5-6 and TRBJ2-7; 7 positions match TRBD1. Germline assignment: CDR1 SGHDT and CDR2 YYEEEE. V gave up 7 bases and J gave up 2 bases; unmatched junction bases: 3. This CDR3 spans 12 amino acids. CDR3 nucleotides: TGTGCCAGCTCGACAGGGCCCTACGAGCAGTACGTC. Translation: CASSTGPYEQYV.

The chain couples TRBV5-1 to TRBJ1-5, with D perhaps matching TRBD1 (5 bases). The V gene lost 4 bases and the J gene lost 0 bases, with 8 bases spanning the gap. Looked up from germline, CDR1 is SGHRS and CDR2 is YFSETQ. This CDR3 spans 14 amino acids. In nucleotides, the CDR3 is TGCGCCAGCAGCCCAGACAGTAGCAATCAGCCCCAGCATTTT. Translating it yields CASSPDSSNQPQHF.

The table lists this clonotype with many counts. The chain links TRBV9 to TRBJ1-1, with D hard to call. The germline CDR1 and CDR2 sequences are SGDLS and YYNGEE. This CDR3 has 14 residues. The V end lost 4 bases, the J end lost 0 bases, and 10 bases lay between the germline ends. CDR3 nucleotides: TGTGCCAGCAGCCGCAGTACCATGAACACTGAAGCTTTCTTT. The encoded protein is CASSRSTMNTEAFF.

V usage is TRBV9 and J usage is TRBJ1-1; D uncertain. V was pared by 0 bases and J by 1 base, with 7 bases between. CDR1 is SGDLS, CDR2 YYNGEE, per germline. CDR3 length: 14 amino acids. CDR3 region: CASSVALKNTEAFF. In DNA form, the CDR3 reads TGTGCCAGCAGCGTAGCTTTGAAGAACACTGAAGCTTTCTTT.

The chain is built from TRBV11-2 and TRBJ1-2, with D hard to call. The CDR3 has 15 residues. Trimming pared 3 bases from V and 4 bases from J, leaving 15 bases between. The germline gives CDR1 SGHAT, CDR2 FQNNGV. The CDR3 here is CASSFDLQVRYGYTF. CDR3 DNA sequence: TGTGCCAGCAGCTTCGACCTCCAGGTCCGCTATGGCTACACCTTC.

This clonotype was counted between two and nine times. The genes are TRBV4-2 and TRBJ2-7, with D perhaps being TRBD1 or TRBD2 (6 bases each). The ends were cut back, 4 bases at V and 4 bases at J, with 20 bases in the middle. Germline values: CDR1 LGHNA, CDR2 YNFKEQ. This CDR3 is built from 16 residues. The CDR3 DNA reads as TGTGCCAGCAGCCCAGCGGAGGGGGTGCCGCTATACGAGCAGTACTTC. This encodes CASSPAEGVPLYEQYF.

This chain joins TRBV6-6 and TRBJ2-1; D unresolved. The V end lost 5 bases, the J end lost 7 bases, and 9 bases lay between the germline ends. The CDR3 is made up of 12 amino acids. Per the germline V gene, CDR1 is MNHNY and CDR2 is SVGAGI (reference sequence). In nucleotides, the CDR3 is TGTGCCAGCAGTCACGTGAGGAATGAGCAGTTCTTC. The encoded protein is CASSHVRNEQFF.